These T cell receptor beta chains were read from a single sample in a study of CD8 T cells in Susac syndrome. MiXCR was run by TCRdb on the immunoSEQ multiplex PCR reads, yielding one entry per CDR3 protein. The sample shows roughly 190,000 distinct CDR3 sequences, approximately 93% of them seen only once. The specimen sequenced was CD4+ T cells from PBMCs. The receptors originated from a human donor in good health. CDR3s include the opening cysteine and the closing phenylalanine or tryptophan. A D gene is named only where the DNA matches it firmly. Size tells how often a clone was seen (once, few, many) or the class of an expanded clone, and some rows leave it out.

J: TRBJ1-2; V: TRBV27; length: 13; size: -; D: TRBD1; DNA: TGTGCCAGCAGCAGACAGGGGGCGGATGGCTACACCTTC; CDR3: CASSRQGADGYTF
J: TRBJ1-1; V: TRBV5-1; length: 14; size: -; D: -; DNA: TGCGCCAGCAGCCCATGGACCGATCCCACTGAAGCTTTCTTT; CDR3: CASSPWTDPTEAFF
J: TRBJ1-2; V: TRBV9; length: 12; size: -; D: -; DNA: TGTGCCAGCAGCGTGCCCCAGGCTGGCTACACCTTC; CDR3: CASSVPQAGYTF
J: TRBJ1-1; V: TRBV27; length: 11; size: few; D: -; DNA: TGTGCCAGCAGTTTGGGAAGGGAAGCTTTCTTT; CDR3: CASSLGREAFF
J: TRBJ2-5; V: TRBV7-2; length: 14; size: -; D: -; DNA: TGTGCCAGCAGCCCCGTGTTGGCCGGAGAGACCCAGTACTTC; CDR3: CASSPVLAGETQYF
J: TRBJ2-4; V: TRBV2; length: 11; size: few; D: -; DNA: TGTGCCAGCCTAGACAGAAACATTCAGTACTTC; CDR3: CASLDRNIQYF
J: TRBJ2-7; V: TRBV5-8; length: 13; size: -; D: -; DNA: TGTGCCAGCAGCACTACAGGAGGCTACGAGCAGTACTTC; CDR3: CASSTTGGYEQYF
J: TRBJ2-2; V: TRBV6-1; length: 16; size: -; D: -; DNA: TGTGCCAGCAGTGAAGGATTCGGGGGCTACACCGGGGAGCTGTTTTTT; CDR3: CASSEGFGGYTGELFF
J: TRBJ1-5; V: TRBV6-2/TRBV6-3; length: 16; size: -; D: -; DNA: TGTGCCAGCAGTTACTCTCCCAGATTCGGTAATCGGCCCCAGCATTTT; CDR3: CASSYSPRFGNRPQHF
J: TRBJ2-5; V: TRBV20-1; length: 13; size: -; D: TRBD1; DNA: TGCAGTGCGGCGGACAGGGTAGCGGAGACCCAGTACTTC; CDR3: CSAADRVAETQYF
J: TRBJ1-1; V: TRBV19; length: 14; size: -; D: -; DNA: TGTGCCAGTAGCCAGGGAAACCCTAACACTGAAGCTTTCTTT; CDR3: CASSQGNPNTEAFF
J: TRBJ1-4; V: TRBV27; length: 13; size: -; D: -; DNA: TGTGCCAGCAGCCCCCGGAGACTTGAAAAACTGTTTTTT; CDR3: CASSPRRLEKLFF
J: TRBJ1-6; V: TRBV20-1; length: 16; size: -; D: TRBD1; DNA: TGCAGTGCTAGAGGCTCAGGGACAGGGAATAATTCACCCCTCCACTTT; CDR3: CSARGSGTGNNSPLHF
J: TRBJ2-1; V: TRBV29-1; length: 13; size: -; D: TRBD2; DNA: TGCAGCGTTGCGGAGCGGGGGCTAAATGAGCAGTTCTTC; CDR3: CSVAERGLNEQFF
J: TRBJ2-5; V: TRBV20-1; length: 13; size: once; D: TRBD1; DNA: TGCAGTGCCGGACAGGGGTATGGAGAGACCCAGTACTTC; CDR3: CSAGQGYGETQYF
J: TRBJ1-5; V: TRBV28; length: 13; size: -; D: TRBD1; DNA: TGTGCCAGTGACAGGGGGCGAGGGCAGCCCCAGCATTTT; CDR3: CASDRGRGQPQHF